Only a few counts were recorded for the clone carrying this T cell receptor beta chain. The antigen is not known. The data originate from a study of T-cell memory formation after mild COVID-19. TCRdb processed the 5' RACE reads anew with MiXCR; each CDR3 protein has one entry. The sample carries around 300,000 distinct CDR3 sequences, approximately 12% recorded once. Broader study findings: Later expanders leaned CD4+, whereas day 15 to 85 contracting clones were balanced CD4/CD8. CM and EM subsets held most contracting CD4+ clones; EMRA held CD8+ ones. The pre-infection memory compartment contained some responding clones, suggesting cross-reactive memory joined.

Germline loops: CDR1 SEHNR, CDR2 FQNEAQ (reference sequence). The CDR3 runs to 15 residues. J was trimmed by 4 bases and V by 2 bases; bases with no gene match: 3. The rearrangement links TRBV7-9 to TRBJ2-2; 8 nucleotides align to TRBD1. What was sequenced was PBMCs or a T cell subset sorted from them (not recorded which). The sequence was obtained from a man between 18 and 35 years old who had mild COVID-19 (a few samples of this study predate the infection). Cell type and time point are not known. The CDR3 DNA is TGTGCCAGCAGCTTAAGAACAGGGGGCACCGGGGAGCTGTTTTTT. Encoded protein: CASSLRTGGTGELFF.